These 32 T cell receptor beta chains originate from one sample sequenced in a study of blood T cell repertoires in COVID-19 (dated by TCRdb to the early 2020s). The library was generated by the immunoSEQ multiplex PCR assay. TCRdb took this table from immuneACCESS and kept in-frame rearrangements with V and J called. Such tables lack part of the clones; where checked against another copy, unresolved V genes explain under half of the gap, and the rest is unexplained. Recorded for this sample are over 200,000 clones; 83% of them occurred a single time. Roughly 1.3% of the sample rests with the top ten. Material for sequencing was peripheral blood. The receptors were gathered from a woman in her 30s with COVID-19, enrolled during active disease.

V usage is TRBV6-2 or TRBV6-3 and J usage is TRBJ2-7; maybe TRBD2 (7 bases). CDR1 is MNHEY, CDR2 SVGEGT, per germline. The CDR3 contains 18 residues. V was clipped by 2 bases and J by 7 bases, with 27 bases between them. The CDR3 region has the DNA TGTGCCAGCAGTTACCTCGAGGGGGGGATGGAACGGTTCGGGGAGCAGTACTTC. Protein sequence: CASSYLEGGMERFGEQYF.

The chain uses TRBV27 and TRBJ2-2, with unresolved D. This CDR3 contains 13 residues. Trimming cost V 2 bases and J 4 bases, with 5 bases left between them. Looked up from germline, CDR1 is MNHEY and CDR2 is SMNVEV (reference sequence). The CDR3 DNA follows: TGTGCCAGCAGTTTAGTCGGCACCGGGGAGCTGTTTTTT. Its translation: CASSLVGTGELFF.

The sample holds one count of this clone. This chain connects TRBV30 to TRBJ2-1; 16 bases are shared with TRBD2. The CDR3 runs to 15 residues. The germline CDR1 and CDR2 sequences are GTSNPN and SVGIG (reference sequence). CDR3 amino acids: CSGTSGRATRDEQFF. In DNA, the CDR3 is TGTTCTGGGACTAGCGGGAGGGCCACTCGAGATGAGCAGTTCTTC.

The rearrangement joins TRBV28 to TRBJ2-7; 7 nucleotides line up with TRBD1. CDR3 length: 14 amino acids. The V gene's germline CDR1 is MDHEN and CDR2 SYDVKM. V trimming: 6 bases; J trimming: 5 bases; junction bases outside the gene matches: 10. The CDR3 DNA reads as TGTGCCAGCAGACCGACAGGGTGGAGCGACGAGCAGTACTTC. Protein sequence: CASRPTGWSDEQYF.

V and J are TRBV5-1 and TRBJ1-2; TRBD1 agrees at 10 bases. The CDR3 is 12 residues long. Germline lookup yields CDR1 SGHRS and CDR2 YFSETQ. Unmatched junction bases numbered 6, after V lost 4 bases and J lost 12 bases. The CDR3 bases are TGCGCCAGCAGCGAGGGACAGGGGAACGACACCTTC. Translating it yields CASSEGQGNDTF.

This sequence joins TRBV6-1 and TRBJ2-7, with 10 bases matching TRBD2. The CDR3 has 16 residues. The germline V gene has CDR1 MNHNS and CDR2 SASEGT. With 0 bases clipped from V and 2 bases from J, the junction kept 4 bases outside the gene matches. The CDR3 bases are TGTGCCAGCAGTGAAGCGCCTCTAGCGGGGGCCTACGAGCAGTACTTC. Translated, it gives CASSEAPLAGAYEQYF.

This clone is a singleton in its sample. The V gene is TRBV9, the J gene TRBJ2-7; 7 positions match TRBD1. The CDR3 is made up of 14 amino acids. V lost 2 bases to trimming and J lost 7 bases; unmatched junction nucleotides: 9. Germline CDR1 reads SGDLS; CDR2 reads YYNGEE. CDR3 in amino acids: CASSVDRAMREQYF. CDR3 nucleotides: TGTGCCAGCAGCGTTGACAGGGCTATGAGGGAGCAGTACTTC.

CDR3 amino acids: CASSQVDGTSGQETQYF. Written as DNA, the CDR3 is TGTGCCAGCAGCCAAGTGGACGGGACTAGCGGCCAAGAGACCCAGTACTTC. The chain couples TRBV3-1 (or the pseudogene TRBV3-2) to TRBJ2-5; TRBD2 agrees at 11 bases. V trimming: 1 base; J trimming: 1 base; junction bases outside the gene matches: 5. This CDR3 contains 17 residues. Germline-derived CDR1 and CDR2 are LGHDT and YNNKEL (reference sequence).

This clone was picked up a small number of times. V is TRBV7-2 and J is TRBJ1-6; 8 bases map to TRBD1. This CDR3 contains 14 residues. V lost 5 bases to trimming and J lost 7 bases; unmatched junction nucleotides: 4. Germline V gene lookup returns CDR1 SGHTA and CDR2 FQGNSA. CDR3 residues: CASSRDRSNSPLHF. In DNA form, the CDR3 reads TGTGCCAGCAGCCGGGACAGGTCAAATTCACCCCTCCACTTT.

V and J are TRBV6-5 and TRBJ2-7; 7 nucleotides align to TRBD1. Trimming removed 6 bases from V and 7 bases from J; junction bases left unmatched: 12. The CDR3 contains 14 residues. Germline-derived CDR1 and CDR2 are MNHEY and SVGAGI. This CDR3 is CASRSPGQPFEQYF. CDR3 bases: TGTGCCAGCAGAAGCCCGGGACAGCCTTTTGAGCAGTACTTC.

The gene calls are TRBV7-2 and TRBJ1-2, with 8 nucleotides matching TRBD1. V lost 3 bases, J lost 0 bases, and 3 bases stayed unmatched. Germline loops: CDR1 SGHTA, CDR2 FQGNSA. CDR3 length: 15 residues. In nucleotides, the CDR3 is TGTGCCAGCAGCTTGGGACAGGTAGCTAACTATGGCTACACCTTC. Translation: CASSLGQVANYGYTF.

This clone was seen once. This sequence joins TRBV7-3 and TRBJ2-5, with 16 bases lining up with TRBD2. J lost 5 bases, V lost 5 bases, and 8 bases had no gene match. Germline CDR1 is SGHTA and CDR2 is FQGTGA. The CDR3 totals 17 residues. This CDR3 is CASSPVGLAGGGETQYF. CDR3 DNA: TGTGCCAGCAGCCCCGTGGGACTAGCGGGAGGGGGGGAGACCCAGTACTTC.

This chain uses TRBV19 with TRBJ2-7; TRBD1 matches 9 bases. The V gene end was trimmed by 4 bases and the J gene end by 5 bases; junction bases not matched to a gene: 9. Germline V lookup: CDR1 LNHDA, CDR2 SQIVND (reference sequence). The CDR3 is made up of 15 amino acids. Here the CDR3 DNA reads TGTGCCAGTAGTACGAGAGGGACAGGGAGGAACGAGCAGTACTTC. Protein sequence: CASSTRGTGRNEQYF.

V is TRBV5-1 and J is TRBJ2-7; 7 bases are a match to TRBD1. The CDR3 runs to 15 residues. Germline loops: CDR1 SGHRS, CDR2 YFSETQ. V dropped 4 bases and J dropped 4; count of bases not matched to a gene: 11. For the CDR3, the DNA is TGCGCCAGCAGCCATACCGGACAGGCGAAGTACGAGCAGTACTTC. Residues: CASSHTGQAKYEQYF.

The gene calls are TRBV7-6 and TRBJ2-1; possible D gene TRBD1, 6 bases. There are 14 residues in the CDR3. The germline gives CDR1 SGHVS, CDR2 FNYEAQ. The V and J ends lost 0 bases and 4 bases respectively, with 7 bases between them. The CDR3 loop reads CASSLAGQYNEQFF. The CDR3 region has the DNA TGTGCCAGCAGCTTAGCAGGACAGTACAATGAGCAGTTCTTC.

The chain recombines TRBV9 with TRBJ2-2, with D possibly TRBD2 on 6 matching bases. Trimming shortened V by 6 bases and J by 5 bases, and 26 bases separated the two germline ends. The CDR3 spans 18 residues. In germline, CDR1 is SGDLS, CDR2 YYNGEE. CDR3 coding DNA: TGTGCCAGCACCAGGGTCTTAGCGGCGGGTCTCCCGACCGGGGAGCTGTTTTTT. Protein product: CASTRVLAAGLPTGELFF.

The chain links TRBV30 to TRBJ1-3; tentatively, D is TRBD1 (6 bases). This CDR3 comprises 15 residues. Trimming stripped 5 bases from V and 0 bases from J, with 14 bases between. From germline, CDR1 is GTSNPN and CDR2 SVGIG (reference sequence). The CDR3 region is CAWRNDRSSGNTIYF. DNA of the CDR3: TGTGCCTGGCGAAATGACAGGAGCTCTGGAAACACCATATATTTT.

This clone was observed a handful of times. This chain joins TRBV3-1 (or the pseudogene TRBV3-2) and TRBJ2-2; TRBD1 is a possible D gene (6 bases). There are 13 residues in the CDR3. Per the germline V gene, CDR1 is LGHDT and CDR2 is YNNKEL (reference sequence). Trimming pared 2 bases from V and 7 bases from J, leaving 8 bases between. The CDR3 bases are TGTGCCAGCAGCCAAACAGGGCACGGGGAGCTGTTTTTT. It yields the protein CASSQTGHGELFF.

The chain joins TRBV11-2 to TRBJ2-2; 10 bases are a match to TRBD2. Germline V gene data show CDR1 as SGHAT and CDR2 as FQNNGV. V dropped 1 base and J dropped 0; count of bases not matched to a gene: 2. The CDR3 is 17 amino acids. CDR3 bases: TGTGCCAGCAGCTTAGTAGGACTAGCGGCGAACACCGGGGAGCTGTTTTTT. This encodes CASSLVGLAANTGELFF.

The chain has TRBV10-3 and TRBJ1-4; no definite D call. There are 13 residues in the CDR3. Germline V gene data show CDR1 as ENHRY and CDR2 as SYGVKD. The ends were cut back, 4 bases at V and 8 bases at J, with 11 bases in the middle. The chain's CDR3 is CAISVGEREKLFF. CDR3 coding DNA: TGTGCCATCAGTGTGGGTGAGAGGGAAAAACTGTTTTTT.

Here the CDR3 reads CASSPGTSGGPTTDTQYF. CDR3 nucleotide sequence: TGTGCCAGCAGCCCTGGGACTAGCGGGGGCCCTACCACAGATACGCAGTATTTT. The V call is TRBV7-9, the J call TRBJ2-3, with 14 bases matching TRBD2. The germline CDR1 and CDR2 sequences are SEHNR and FQNEAQ (reference sequence). The CDR3 consists of 18 residues. Unmatched junction bases numbered 9, after V lost 5 bases and J lost 2 bases.

This clone is a singleton in its sample. CDR3 bases: TGTGCCATCAGTGAGGCTAGCGGGCTCACAGATACGCAGTATTTT. Residues: CAISEASGLTDTQYF. The chain carries TRBV10-3 and TRBJ2-3; 8 nucleotides align to TRBD2. Germline assignment: CDR1 ENHRY and CDR2 SYGVKD. This CDR3 spans 15 amino acids. After removal of 2 bases from V and 2 bases from J, the junction contained 3 bases not matched to a gene.

The rearrangement joins TRBV5-6 to TRBJ1-5; 7 bases line up with TRBD1. Trimming cost V 3 bases and J 2 bases; bases outside gene matches: 5. The CDR3 length is 15 residues. CDR1 and CDR2 from the germline V gene are SGHDT and YYEEEE. The CDR3: CASSSRGPGNQPQHF. CDR3 coding DNA: TGTGCCAGCAGCTCGAGGGGGCCGGGCAATCAGCCCCAGCATTTT. Filled out from reference TRBV5-6 and TRBJ1-5, the complete variable domain reads DAGVTQSPTHLIKTRGQQVTLRCSPKSGHDTVSWYQQALGQGPQFIFQYYEEEERQRGNFPDRFSGHQFPNYSSELNVNALLLGDSALYLCASSSRGPGNQPQHFGDGTRLSIL.

This chain uses TRBV15 with TRBJ1-2; D ambiguous. Germline V CDR1 and CDR2: LNHNV, YYDKDF (reference sequence). CDR3 size: 14 residues. V was pared by 3 bases and J by 6 bases, with 14 bases between. As DNA, the CDR3 is TGTGCCACCAGCAGCCCGAAGAGGGTAGATGGCTACACCTTC. Its translation is CATSSPKRVDGYTF.

The V gene is TRBV13, the J gene TRBJ1-2, with 7 bases aligning to TRBD1. The J segment lost 4 bases and the V segment lost 2 bases, leaving 16 bases of the junction unmatched. Per germline, CDR1 PRHDT and CDR2 FYEKMQ (reference sequence). CDR3 length: 18 amino acids. Here the CDR3 reads CASSLSDRRGPGVYGYTF. For the CDR3, the DNA is TGTGCCAGCAGCTTATCGGACAGGAGGGGCCCAGGGGTCTATGGCTACACCTTC. Full variable domain (missing parts from reference TRBV13 and TRBJ1-2): AAGVIQSPRHLIKEKRETATLKCYPIPRHDTVYWYQQGPGQDPQFLISFYEKMQSDKGSIPDRFSAQQFSDYHSELNMSSLELGDSALYFCASSLSDRRGPGVYGYTFGSGTRLTVV.

The chain is built from TRBV18 and TRBJ2-3; 8 nucleotides agree with TRBD1. This CDR3 has 14 residues. V lost 3 bases to trimming and J lost 7 bases; unmatched junction nucleotides: 6. CDR1 KGHSH and CDR2 LQKENI come from the germline V gene. The CDR3 DNA reads TGTGCCAGCTCACCGGTGCAGGGGGCTAATACGCAGTATTTT. As protein: CASSPVQGANTQYF. Drawing the rest from reference TRBV18 and TRBJ2-3, the complete variable domain is NAGVMQNPRHLVRRRGQEARLRCSPMKGHSHVYWYRQLPEEGLKFMVYLQKENIIDESGMPKERFSAEFPKEGPSILRIQQVVRGDSAAYFCASSPVQGANTQYFGPGTRLTVL.

This clone was seen a few times. The chain uses TRBV18 and TRBJ1-1, with D unclear. Germline CDR1 and CDR2: KGHSH and LQKENI. V was trimmed by 2 bases and J by 1 base, leaving 8 bases between them. This CDR3 is built from 14 residues. CDR3 bases: TGTGCCAGCTCACCAGAGCGGGAGAACACTGAAGCTTTCTTT. This encodes CASSPERENTEAFF. Full variable domain (outside the CDR3, taken from reference TRBV18 and TRBJ1-1): NAGVMQNPRHLVRRRGQEARLRCSPMKGHSHVYWYRQLPEEGLKFMVYLQKENIIDESGMPKERFSAEFPKEGPSILRIQQVVRGDSAAYFCASSPERENTEAFFGQGTRLTVV.

The rearrangement uses TRBV10-3 and TRBJ1-1; 8 bases are a match to TRBD1. Trimming took 4 bases from V and 1 from J; bases not matched to a gene: 8. This CDR3 is built from 16 residues. The germline CDR1 and CDR2 sequences are ENHRY and SYGVKD. The CDR3 DNA follows: TGTGCCATCAGTGCCGCCCGGGACAGGTCGAACACTGAAGCTTTCTTT. This gives the protein CAISAARDRSNTEAFF.

The chain links TRBV3-1 (or the pseudogene TRBV3-2) to TRBJ2-1, with TRBD2 identical over 7 bases. CDR1 is LGHDT, CDR2 YNNKEL, per germline (reference sequence). The CDR3 is 14 residues long. The J segment lost 6 bases and the V segment lost 7 bases, leaving 9 bases of the junction unmatched. Here the CDR3 reads CASKRDGGSNEQFF. CDR3 sequence (DNA): TGTGCCAGCAAGCGGGACGGGGGGTCCAATGAGCAGTTCTTC.

Here the CDR3 DNA reads TGTGCCAGCAGCCAAGGCATGGGGGCGGGAGTGACTGAAGCTTTCTTT. Its translation is CASSQGMGAGVTEAFF. This chain connects TRBV4-2 to TRBJ1-1; D may be TRBD1 (6 bases). The V gene's germline CDR1 is LGHNA and CDR2 YNFKEQ. This CDR3 has 16 amino acids. Trimming took 1 base from V and 5 from J, leaving 17 bases between them.

V and J are TRBV29-1 and TRBJ1-6; D might be TRBD1 (6 bases). This CDR3 has 14 residues. V lost 6 bases to trimming and J lost 8 bases, with 17 bases between them. The germline V gene has CDR1 SQVTM and CDR2 ANQGSEA. The CDR3 loop reads CSVKTGAPHSPLHF. The CDR3 DNA reads as TGCAGCGTGAAGACAGGAGCGCCGCATTCACCCCTCCACTTT. Looking up the rest from reference TRBV29-1 and TRBJ1-6 gives the full variable domain: SAVISQKPSRDICQRGTSLTIQCQVDSQVTMMFWYRQQPGQSLTLIATANQGSEATYESGFVIDKFPISRPNLTFSTLTVSNMSPEDSSIYLCSVKTGAPHSPLHFGNGTRLTVT.

This clone has just one count. The CDR3 region is CASSFRDNSYEQYF. CDR3 DNA sequence: TGTGCCAGCAGTTTTCGGGACAACTCCTACGAGCAGTACTTC. This chain links TRBV27 with TRBJ2-7, with a tentative D call TRBD1 (6 bases). There are 14 residues in the CDR3. Germline-derived CDR1 and CDR2 are MNHEY and SMNVEV (reference sequence). Trimming stripped 3 bases from V and 0 bases from J, with 9 bases between.